A selection of T cell receptor beta chains follows, all from one sample in a study of cytomegalovirus exposure and HLA in healthy donors. Clones were read by immunoSEQ multiplex PCR, and TCRdb kept only the in-frame ones, dropping some. The data show about 88,000 clones, approximately 84% seen once. Sequencing was done on a sample of PBMCs. Receptors were obtained from a woman aged 18-29 years in good health and CMV-seropositive. CDR3s include the opening cysteine and the closing phenylalanine or tryptophan. Fields, in order: CDR3 DNA, CDR3 protein, clone size, J gene, V gene, D gene. The D gene is left open where the match is weak. Clone size is shown for a subset of rows, as once, few, many or a class of expanded clone.

DNA: TGTGCCAGCTCACCGGGGACAGGGGAAGCTTTCTTT
CDR3: CASSPGTGEAFF
size: NA
J: TRBJ1-1
V: TRBV18
D: TRBD1

DNA: TGTGCCATCAGTGAGCCTTCCAGTTTGGGACAGGACGAAAAACTGTTTTTT
CDR3: CAISEPSSLGQDEKLFF
size: NA
J: TRBJ1-4
V: TRBV10-3
D: TRBD1

DNA: TGTGCCATCAGTGAGCCCGTTCAGACAGTTAAGGGCGGCACAGATACGCAGTATTTT
CDR3: CAISEPVQTVKGGTDTQYF
size: NA
J: TRBJ2-3
V: TRBV10-3
D: NA

DNA: TGTGCCAGCAGGGGCGGGTACACCGGGGAGCTGTTTTTT
CDR3: CASRGGYTGELFF
size: NA
J: TRBJ2-2
V: TRBV2
D: NA

DNA: TGTGCCACCTGGACAGTTAGCTCCTACGAGCAGTACTTC
CDR3: CATWTVSSYEQYF
size: NA
J: TRBJ2-7
V: TRBV10-3
D: NA

DNA: TGTGCCAGTCAGTTCATGCAGGGGGTAGGAGAAAAACTGTTTTTT
CDR3: CASQFMQGVGEKLFF
size: once
J: TRBJ1-4
V: TRBV2
D: TRBD1

DNA: TGTGCCAGCAGCAAAGCAAGACTAGTGCACCGAACCAGATACTTC
CDR3: CASSKARLVHRTRYF
size: NA
J: TRBJ2-4
V: TRBV21-1
D: NA

DNA: TGTGCCAGCAGTGACCGGGACACCTATCAGCCCCAGCATTTT
CDR3: CASSDRDTYQPQHF
size: NA
J: TRBJ1-5
V: TRBV2
D: NA

DNA: TGTGCCACCAGCAGAGATCTGGCAGGTCCCCCCCTTGGCAATCAGCCCCAGCATTTT
CDR3: CATSRDLAGPPLGNQPQHF
size: NA
J: TRBJ1-5
V: TRBV15
D: NA

DNA: TGTGCCAGCAGCACCGACAAGAGCTCCTATAATTCACCCCTCCACTTT
CDR3: CASSTDKSSYNSPLHF
size: NA
J: TRBJ1-6
V: TRBV7-9
D: NA

DNA: TGTGCCAGCAGTGGATTAGCGGGGGGCCCGGCCACCGGGGAGCTGTTTTTT
CDR3: CASSGLAGGPATGELFF
size: NA
J: TRBJ2-2
V: TRBV2
D: TRBD2

DNA: TGTGCCAGCAGAGGCAGGGGGTCTCAAGAGACCCAGTACTTC
CDR3: CASRGRGSQETQYF
size: NA
J: TRBJ2-5
V: TRBV2
D: TRBD1

DNA: TGCGCCAGCAGCTTGGACTTAGCGGGGGGGCCTACAGATACGCAGTATTTT
CDR3: CASSLDLAGGPTDTQYF
size: NA
J: TRBJ2-3
V: TRBV5-1
D: TRBD2

DNA: TGTGCCAGCAGCCCTAAGACTAGCGGGGCGATAAGGGGAGAGACCCAGTACTTC
CDR3: CASSPKTSGAIRGETQYF
size: NA
J: TRBJ2-5
V: TRBV7-6
D: TRBD2

DNA: TGTGCCAGCAGCGTAGAGTCAGGGGGCTCACCCCTCCACTTT
CDR3: CASSVESGGSPLHF
size: NA
J: TRBJ1-6
V: TRBV9
D: TRBD1

DNA: TGTGCCAGCAGCTTAGGAGGCGGGGGCGAGGAAGCTTTCTTT
CDR3: CASSLGGGGEEAFF
size: NA
J: TRBJ1-1
V: TRBV13
D: NA

DNA: TGTGCCAGCAGCCCGCAGGGTCGGGGGAGCACCGGGGAGCTGTTTTTT
CDR3: CASSPQGRGSTGELFF
size: NA
J: TRBJ2-2
V: TRBV4-2
D: NA

DNA: TGTGCCAGCAGTTACCCTGGGACTAGCGGGGGGACTCCCTCCTACGAGCAGTACTTC
CDR3: CASSYPGTSGGTPSYEQYF
size: NA
J: TRBJ2-7
V: TRBV6-7
D: TRBD2

DNA: TGCAGTGCTAGGCCAGTGTACGAGCAGTACTTC
CDR3: CSARPVYEQYF
size: few
J: TRBJ2-7
V: TRBV20-1
D: NA

DNA: TGCGCCAGCACGGAACCAGGCAGGGGGAAAAATTCACCCCTCCACTTT
CDR3: CASTEPGRGKNSPLHF
size: NA
J: TRBJ1-6
V: TRBV10-2
D: TRBD1

DNA: TGTGCCAGCACTGTGATATACGGTAGCAATCAGCCCCAGCATTTT
CDR3: CASTVIYGSNQPQHF
size: NA
J: TRBJ1-5
V: TRBV28
D: NA

DNA: TGTGCCAGCAGCCAAGTCAGTGGCAGGTCCCGACAGTACTCTGGGGCCAACGTCCTGACTTTC
CDR3: CASSQVSGRSRQYSGANVLTF
size: NA
J: TRBJ2-6
V: TRBV4-2
D: NA

DNA: TGTGCCAGCGAATACAGGCCTAGCTCCTACGAGCAGTACTTC
CDR3: CASEYRPSSYEQYF
size: NA
J: TRBJ2-7
V: TRBV2
D: NA

DNA: TGTGCCAGCAGCCCCCCCTCAGGGGGCATCACTGAAGCTTTCTTT
CDR3: CASSPPSGGITEAFF
size: NA
J: TRBJ1-1
V: TRBV9
D: TRBD1

DNA: TGTGCCAGCAGAACCGTGGGGGGGCCCCTTAGGACAGATACGCAGTATTTT
CDR3: CASRTVGGPLRTDTQYF
size: NA
J: TRBJ2-3
V: TRBV11-2
D: NA

DNA: TGTGCCAGCAGCAACAGGGACAGGGGGGGCGAGCAGTACTTC
CDR3: CASSNRDRGGEQYF
size: NA
J: TRBJ2-7
V: TRBV11-2
D: TRBD1

DNA: TGTGCCAGCAGCTTAGTTGCTGGCGGGGCAGATACGCAGTATTTT
CDR3: CASSLVAGGADTQYF
size: NA
J: TRBJ2-3
V: TRBV7-2
D: NA

DNA: TGTGCCAGCACCGACAGGGTCGAAGTGGCTGAAGCTTTCTTT
CDR3: CASTDRVEVAEAFF
size: NA
J: TRBJ1-1
V: TRBV5-4
D: TRBD1

DNA: TGTGCCAGCAGCCCCTTGGAGTGGGTGAGCTATGGCTACACCTTC
CDR3: CASSPLEWVSYGYTF
size: NA
J: TRBJ1-2
V: TRBV7-9
D: NA

DNA: TGTGCCAGCAGTGGGGGGAGCGGGGGGTCCTACAATGAGCAGTTCTTC
CDR3: CASSGGSGGSYNEQFF
size: NA
J: TRBJ2-1
V: TRBV2
D: TRBD2

DNA: TGTGCCAGCAGCAAAGGGGGATACGAGCAGTACTTC
CDR3: CASSKGGYEQYF
size: NA
J: TRBJ2-7
V: TRBV7-9
D: NA

DNA: TGCGCCAGCAGCCAAGATCGAATTGGGAGCTCCTACAATGAGCAGTTCTTC
CDR3: CASSQDRIGSSYNEQFF
size: NA
J: TRBJ2-1
V: TRBV4-1
D: NA

DNA: TGTGCCAGCAGTTTTAACACAGGGGGCTCTAACTATGGCTACACCTTC
CDR3: CASSFNTGGSNYGYTF
size: once
J: TRBJ1-2
V: TRBV28
D: TRBD1

DNA: TGTGCCAGCGCCCGGGACAGATACAATGAGCAGTTCTTC
CDR3: CASARDRYNEQFF
size: NA
J: TRBJ2-1
V: TRBV9
D: TRBD1

DNA: TGTGCCAGCAGTTCCCCTAGGTTTGGGGAGCTGTTTTTT
CDR3: CASSSPRFGELFF
size: NA
J: TRBJ2-2
V: TRBV27
D: NA

DNA: TGTGCCAGCAGCTTAGGAGGACATATAACCTTCTCTGGGGCCAACGTCCTGACTTTC
CDR3: CASSLGGHITFSGANVLTF
size: few
J: TRBJ2-6
V: TRBV7-9
D: NA

DNA: TGTGCCAGCAGGTGGGGCGGGGCGGTGGAAGCTTTCTTT
CDR3: CASRWGGAVEAFF
size: NA
J: TRBJ1-1
V: TRBV28
D: NA

DNA: TGTGCCAGCAGCCTTCTCCCGGGACTAGCTTCGTACGAGCAGTTCTTC
CDR3: CASSLLPGLASYEQFF
size: NA
J: TRBJ2-1
V: TRBV7-3
D: TRBD2

DNA: TGTGCCAGCAGTTTAAGGACTCTGGGGAACTATGGCTACACCTTC
CDR3: CASSLRTLGNYGYTF
size: NA
J: TRBJ1-2
V: TRBV28
D: NA

DNA: TGCGCCAGCAGCAGGGGACAGGGGGCGGAGACCCAGTACTTC
CDR3: CASSRGQGAETQYF
size: once
J: TRBJ2-5
V: TRBV5-1
D: TRBD1

DNA: TGCGCCAGCAGCTTGGGCAACTCGGGACTAGCGGGGAGCACAGATACGCAGTATTTT
CDR3: CASSLGNSGLAGSTDTQYF
size: NA
J: TRBJ2-3
V: TRBV5-1
D: TRBD2

DNA: TGTGCCAGCAGTTTTAAATTGACACCTTACAATGAGCAGTTCTTC
CDR3: CASSFKLTPYNEQFF
size: NA
J: TRBJ2-1
V: TRBV28
D: NA

DNA: TGTGCCAGCAGCTTACAATACTCCGGGGGCACAGATACGCAGTATTTT
CDR3: CASSLQYSGGTDTQYF
size: NA
J: TRBJ2-3
V: TRBV7-2
D: NA

DNA: TGCGCCAGCAGCTTCCAGGACTCAGCTAACTATGGCTACACCTTC
CDR3: CASSFQDSANYGYTF
size: NA
J: TRBJ1-2
V: TRBV5-1
D: NA

DNA: TGTGCCAGCAGTCCGGGACAGGGGGTAAAATTTGGCTACACCTTC
CDR3: CASSPGQGVKFGYTF
size: once
J: TRBJ1-2
V: TRBV28
D: TRBD1

DNA: TGTGCCAGCAGCTTGGGAGGATCCGCCTACGAGCAGTACTTC
CDR3: CASSLGGSAYEQYF
size: NA
J: TRBJ2-7
V: TRBV7-2
D: NA

DNA: TGTGCCAGCGGGCTAGCGGTGGGGGGAAAACTGTTTTTT
CDR3: CASGLAVGGKLFF
size: once
J: TRBJ1-4
V: TRBV7-7
D: NA

DNA: TGTGCCAGCAGCTTAGTAGTGCCCCAAGAGACCCAGTACTTC
CDR3: CASSLVVPQETQYF
size: NA
J: TRBJ2-5
V: TRBV11-2
D: NA

DNA: TGTGCCTCTCAGGGGTACAATGAGCAGTTCTTC
CDR3: CASQGYNEQFF
size: NA
J: TRBJ2-1
V: TRBV30
D: NA

DNA: TGTGCCTGGAGCGGGACAGGTCTCTCCTACGAGCAGTACTTC
CDR3: CAWSGTGLSYEQYF
size: once
J: TRBJ2-7
V: TRBV30
D: TRBD1

DNA: TGCGCCAGCGCATTAGGACAGGGCAATTCACCCCTCCACTTT
CDR3: CASALGQGNSPLHF
size: NA
J: TRBJ1-6
V: TRBV10-2
D: TRBD1

DNA: TGTGCCAGCAGCTTAGCGCAGGGGAATTCACCCCTCCACTTT
CDR3: CASSLAQGNSPLHF
size: NA
J: TRBJ1-6
V: TRBV7-6
D: NA

DNA: TGTGCCAGTAGGAAGGGGACAGGGGGCACTGAAGCTTTCTTT
CDR3: CASRKGTGGTEAFF
size: NA
J: TRBJ1-1
V: TRBV19
D: TRBD1